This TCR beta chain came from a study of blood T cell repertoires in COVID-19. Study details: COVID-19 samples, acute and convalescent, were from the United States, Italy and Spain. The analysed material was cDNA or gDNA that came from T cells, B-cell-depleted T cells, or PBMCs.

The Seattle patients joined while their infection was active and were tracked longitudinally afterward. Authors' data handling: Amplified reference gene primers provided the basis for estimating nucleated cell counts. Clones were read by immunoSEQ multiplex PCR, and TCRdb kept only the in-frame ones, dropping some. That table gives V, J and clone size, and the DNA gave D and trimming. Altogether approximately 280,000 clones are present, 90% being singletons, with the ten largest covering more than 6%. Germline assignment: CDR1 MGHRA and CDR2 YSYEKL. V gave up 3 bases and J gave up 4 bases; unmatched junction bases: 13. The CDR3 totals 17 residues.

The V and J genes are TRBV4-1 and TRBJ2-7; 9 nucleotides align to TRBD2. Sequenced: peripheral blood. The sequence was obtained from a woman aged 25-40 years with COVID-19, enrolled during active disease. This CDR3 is CASSQGGVLAGRYEQYF. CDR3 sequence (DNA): TGCGCCAGCAGCCAGGGAGGTGTTCTAGCGGGAAGGTACGAGCAGTACTTC.